Here is one TCR beta chain with its context. Its target is not known. This entry belongs to a study of OX40 agonist ivuxolimab in advanced cancers. At the level of the study: Patients receiving dose escalation had hepatocellular carcinoma, melanoma, renal cell or head and neck cancer.

Repertoires were generated with immunoSEQ multiplex PCR, while TCRdb's copy carries only in-frame clones and drops some. Among tens of thousands of clones listed, 70% to 90% were seen once. Whole-study results and caveats: More expanded clones were found, on average, in CD8+ than in CD4+ T cells.

Germline V gives CDR1 SGHTA, CDR2 FQGNSA. The CDR3 is 16 amino acids. Trimming took 5 bases from V and 4 from J; bases not matched to a gene: 8. The source material was CD4+ or CD8+ T cells sorted from blood, sampled in a trial of the OX40 agonist ivuxolimab. The J gene is TRBJ2-1, the V gene TRBV7-2; TRBD2 matches at 10 bases. This receptor was obtained from an adult with an advanced solid tumor such as melanoma, head and neck, liver or kidney cancer. The CDR3 nucleotides are TGTGCCAGCAGCGCCCGAGCGGGGGGGCTTTACAATGAGCAGTTCTTC. Translation gives CASSARAGGLYNEQFF.